This T cell receptor (beta chain) was found in a study of CD8+CD57+ T cells in acquired aplastic anemia. TCR beta VDJ combinations and CDR3 sequences were profiled from genomic DNA. Each CDR3 protein gets one entry after TCRdb re-called the reads with MiXCR. The sample holds about 190,000 distinct CDR3 sequences, roughly half seen once. The V and J ends lost 5 bases and 2 bases, in that order; junction bases with no gene match: 3. Germline V CDR1 and CDR2: SEHNR, FQNEAQ (reference sequence). The CDR3 contains 14 residues. The chain joins TRBV7-9 to TRBJ1-5, with 7 bases that match TRBD1. The source of this sequence is a human donor in good health, serving as a control. Sample: sorted CD4+, CD8+, or CD8+CD57+ T cells (not recorded which) from PBMCs. CDR3 DNA sequence: TGTGCCAGCAGCGGGGACAGTGGCAATCAGCCCCAGCATTTT. It is translated as CASSGDSGNQPQHF. The variable domain in full, completed from reference TRBV7-9 and TRBJ1-5, reads DTGVSQNPRHKITKRGQNVTFRCDPISEHNRLYWYRQTLGQGPEFLTYFQNEAQLEKSRLLSDRFSAERPKGSFSTLEIQRTEQGDSAMYLCASSGDSGNQPQHFGDGTRLSIL.